This T cell receptor (beta chain) appears in the sequencing data of a study of T cells in Graves' hyperthyroidism and ophthalmopathy. Study details: Initial diagnosis, before any treatment, was when peripheral blood was collected.

The CDR3 contains 13 residues. V gave up 8 bases and J gave up 0 bases; unmatched junction bases: 1. Germline lookup yields CDR1 MDHEN and CDR2 SYDVKM. This clonotype was recorded many times. The TCR beta CDR3 regions underwent amplification using RNA transcripts as the source. The HTBI primer set served for first-round RT-PCR of the TCR CDR3. TCRdb independently ran MiXCR on the multiplex PCR reads; one entry per CDR3 protein. Of some 600,000 distinct CDR3 sequences listed, over 11% are singletons. This chain links TRBV28 with TRBJ1-1, with 9 bases matching TRBD1. Material for sequencing was blood. The origin of this receptor is a young woman with Graves' hyperthyroidism that later progressed to Graves' ophthalmopathy. CDR3 sequence reads: CASGTGMNTEAFF. The DNA of the CDR3 is TGTGCCAGCGGGACAGGGATGAACACTGAAGCTTTCTTT.